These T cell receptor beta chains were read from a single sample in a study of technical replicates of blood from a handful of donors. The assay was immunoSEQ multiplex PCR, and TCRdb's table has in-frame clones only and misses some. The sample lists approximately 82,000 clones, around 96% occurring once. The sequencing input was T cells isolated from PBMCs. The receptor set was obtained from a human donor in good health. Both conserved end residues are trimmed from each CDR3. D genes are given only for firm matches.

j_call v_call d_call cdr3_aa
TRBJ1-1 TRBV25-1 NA ASSEYRTGAEAF
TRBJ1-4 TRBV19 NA ASLAAATNEKLF
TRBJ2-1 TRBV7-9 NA ASSPRRGVNEQF
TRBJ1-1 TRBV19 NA ASSNTEGTEAF
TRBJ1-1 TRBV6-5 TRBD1 ASSRTGRTEAF
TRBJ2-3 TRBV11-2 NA ASSLVQVDTQY
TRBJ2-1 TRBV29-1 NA SVVSRGHSYNEQF
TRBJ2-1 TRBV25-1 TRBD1 ASSERGTGAGEQF
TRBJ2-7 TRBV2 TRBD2 ASSRLAGEEQY
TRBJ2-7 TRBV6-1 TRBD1 ASSVNPGQRYEQY
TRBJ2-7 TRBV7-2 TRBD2 ASSLARDYHRYEQY
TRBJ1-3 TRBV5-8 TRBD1 ASSWGTGSGNTIY
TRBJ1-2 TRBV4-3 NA ASSPARAYGYT
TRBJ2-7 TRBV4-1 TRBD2 ASSQILLAGSREQY
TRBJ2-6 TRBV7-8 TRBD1 ASTSVQGAGGANVLT
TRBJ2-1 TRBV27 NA ASSLFVSNEQF
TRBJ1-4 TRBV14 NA ASSRLAGTNEKLF
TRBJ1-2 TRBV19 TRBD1 ASTARGGTGGEVIYGYT
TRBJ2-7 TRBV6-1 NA ASSEGLAPTYEQY
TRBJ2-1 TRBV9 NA ASSQYGASLNEQF
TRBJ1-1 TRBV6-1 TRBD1 ASSEVTGDTEAF
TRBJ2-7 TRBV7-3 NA ASSQTGRGSYEQY
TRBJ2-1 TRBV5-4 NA ASSGLAANNEQF
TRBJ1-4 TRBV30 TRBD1 AWSPTGVREKLF
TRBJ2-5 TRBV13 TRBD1 ASSSTGGETQY
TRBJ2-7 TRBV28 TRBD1 ASSRTGTGSYEQY
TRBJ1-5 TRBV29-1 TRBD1 SVEDGQGDQPQH
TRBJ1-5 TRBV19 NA ASRHNQGNQPQH
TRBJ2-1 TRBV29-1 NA SVVGGAYNEQF
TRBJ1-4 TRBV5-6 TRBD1 ASSSGTGREKLF
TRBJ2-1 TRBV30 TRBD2 ASSSGRIYEQF
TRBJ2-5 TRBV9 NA ASSVTRTGETQY
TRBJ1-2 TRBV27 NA ASSPRGNYGHT
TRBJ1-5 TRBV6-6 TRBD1 ASSTGQGINQPQH
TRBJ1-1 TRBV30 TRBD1 AWSPRDRVFYRTEAF
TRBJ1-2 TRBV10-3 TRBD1 AISEFAGTDRGYT
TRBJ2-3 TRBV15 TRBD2 ATSRTSGSTDTQY
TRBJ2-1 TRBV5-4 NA ASSFYTSYNEQF
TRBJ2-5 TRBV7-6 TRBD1 ASSFDRGRETQY
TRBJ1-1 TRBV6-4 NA ASSASVNTEAF
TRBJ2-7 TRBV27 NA ASIGGPYEQY
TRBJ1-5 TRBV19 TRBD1 ASTTTGGNQPQH
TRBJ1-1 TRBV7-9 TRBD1 ASSPQGADRNTEAF
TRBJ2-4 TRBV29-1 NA SVVTVAKNIQY
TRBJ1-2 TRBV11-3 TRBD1 ASSLEGRTGAYGYT
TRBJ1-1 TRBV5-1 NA ASQDFFGNTEAF
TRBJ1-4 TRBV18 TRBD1 ASSPGRGEEKLF
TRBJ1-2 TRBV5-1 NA ASSLDGGDAGGYT
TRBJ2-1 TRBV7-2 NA ASSFGASYNEQF
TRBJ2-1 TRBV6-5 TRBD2 ASSLVAGNEQF
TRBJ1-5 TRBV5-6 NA ASSRGPSNQPQH
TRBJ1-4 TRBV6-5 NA ASREGRERGKLF
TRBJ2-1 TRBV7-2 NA ASSLQGWGGNEQF
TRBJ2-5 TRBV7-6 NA ASSPGETQY
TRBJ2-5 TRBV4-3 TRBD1 ASSQDWEGQGQETQY
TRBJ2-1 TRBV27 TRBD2 ASSFGAGGGEQF
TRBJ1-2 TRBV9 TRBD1 ASSVGQGIGGYT